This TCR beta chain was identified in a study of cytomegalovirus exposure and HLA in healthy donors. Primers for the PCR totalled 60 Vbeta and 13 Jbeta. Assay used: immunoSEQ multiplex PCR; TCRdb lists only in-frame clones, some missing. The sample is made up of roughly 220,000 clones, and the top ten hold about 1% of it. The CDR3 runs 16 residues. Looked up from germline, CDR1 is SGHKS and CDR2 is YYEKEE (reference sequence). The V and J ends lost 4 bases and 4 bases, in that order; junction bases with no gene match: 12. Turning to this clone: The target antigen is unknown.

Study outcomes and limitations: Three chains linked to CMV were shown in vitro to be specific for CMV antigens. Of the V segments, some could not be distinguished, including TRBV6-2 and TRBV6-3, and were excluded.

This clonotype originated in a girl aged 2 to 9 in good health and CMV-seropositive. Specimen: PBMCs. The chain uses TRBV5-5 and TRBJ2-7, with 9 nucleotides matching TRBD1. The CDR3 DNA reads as TGTGCCAGCAGCGGGGGACAGGGCAATCCTTATTACGAGCAGTACTTC. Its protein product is CASSGGQGNPYYEQYF.